This entry describes one T cell receptor (beta chain). Its antigen is unknown. This sample is drawn from a study of T cells expressing NK-cell markers. The overall study: Researchers got TCR beta repertoires out of sorted CD3+CD56+NKG2C+, CD3+CD56+NKG2C- and CD3+CD56-NKG2C+ T cells. Just one sequenced donor of eight was HCMV-seronegative, while seven were seropositive.

TCRdb reprocessed the 5' RACE reads and stores each CDR3 protein as one record, lacking DNA. The sample spans under 600,000 distinct CDR3 sequences; the ten largest clones claim approximately 1.4%. The CDR3 runs 13 residues. CDR1 and CDR2 from the germline V gene are DFQATT and SNEGSKA (reference sequence). Notes on the study in general: Among a few donors, these clonotypes also ranked first in the CD3+CD56-NKG2C+ fraction. The dominant NKG2C+ clonotypes represented about 1.0-7.5% of CD8+ T cells in over 5 donors.

This TCR was recovered from a woman aged 45-59 years in good health. The chain couples TRBV20-1 to TRBJ2-7. Sequencing input: blood T cells: a sorted CD56 or NKG2C T cell subset, CD4+ or CD8+ T cells, or bulk PBMC T cells (not recorded which). The CDR3 loop reads CSANGQGVHEQYF.